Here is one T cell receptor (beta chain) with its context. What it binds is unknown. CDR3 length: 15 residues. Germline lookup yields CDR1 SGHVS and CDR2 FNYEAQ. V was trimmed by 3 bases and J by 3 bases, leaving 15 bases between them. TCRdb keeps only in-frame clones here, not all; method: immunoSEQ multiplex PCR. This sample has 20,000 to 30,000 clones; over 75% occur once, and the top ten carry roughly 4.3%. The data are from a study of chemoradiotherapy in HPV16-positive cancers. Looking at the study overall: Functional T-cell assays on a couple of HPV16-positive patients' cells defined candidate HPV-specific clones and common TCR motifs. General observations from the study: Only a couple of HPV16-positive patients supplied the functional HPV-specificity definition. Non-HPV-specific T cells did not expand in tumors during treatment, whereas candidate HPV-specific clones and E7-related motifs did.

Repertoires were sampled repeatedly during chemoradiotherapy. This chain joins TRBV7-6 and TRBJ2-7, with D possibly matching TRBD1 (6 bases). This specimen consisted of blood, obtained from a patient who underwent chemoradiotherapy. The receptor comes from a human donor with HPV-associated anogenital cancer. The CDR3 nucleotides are TGTGCCAGCAGCTTCCGGGACACCAACTTCTACGAGCAGTACTTC. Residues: CASSFRDTNFYEQYF.